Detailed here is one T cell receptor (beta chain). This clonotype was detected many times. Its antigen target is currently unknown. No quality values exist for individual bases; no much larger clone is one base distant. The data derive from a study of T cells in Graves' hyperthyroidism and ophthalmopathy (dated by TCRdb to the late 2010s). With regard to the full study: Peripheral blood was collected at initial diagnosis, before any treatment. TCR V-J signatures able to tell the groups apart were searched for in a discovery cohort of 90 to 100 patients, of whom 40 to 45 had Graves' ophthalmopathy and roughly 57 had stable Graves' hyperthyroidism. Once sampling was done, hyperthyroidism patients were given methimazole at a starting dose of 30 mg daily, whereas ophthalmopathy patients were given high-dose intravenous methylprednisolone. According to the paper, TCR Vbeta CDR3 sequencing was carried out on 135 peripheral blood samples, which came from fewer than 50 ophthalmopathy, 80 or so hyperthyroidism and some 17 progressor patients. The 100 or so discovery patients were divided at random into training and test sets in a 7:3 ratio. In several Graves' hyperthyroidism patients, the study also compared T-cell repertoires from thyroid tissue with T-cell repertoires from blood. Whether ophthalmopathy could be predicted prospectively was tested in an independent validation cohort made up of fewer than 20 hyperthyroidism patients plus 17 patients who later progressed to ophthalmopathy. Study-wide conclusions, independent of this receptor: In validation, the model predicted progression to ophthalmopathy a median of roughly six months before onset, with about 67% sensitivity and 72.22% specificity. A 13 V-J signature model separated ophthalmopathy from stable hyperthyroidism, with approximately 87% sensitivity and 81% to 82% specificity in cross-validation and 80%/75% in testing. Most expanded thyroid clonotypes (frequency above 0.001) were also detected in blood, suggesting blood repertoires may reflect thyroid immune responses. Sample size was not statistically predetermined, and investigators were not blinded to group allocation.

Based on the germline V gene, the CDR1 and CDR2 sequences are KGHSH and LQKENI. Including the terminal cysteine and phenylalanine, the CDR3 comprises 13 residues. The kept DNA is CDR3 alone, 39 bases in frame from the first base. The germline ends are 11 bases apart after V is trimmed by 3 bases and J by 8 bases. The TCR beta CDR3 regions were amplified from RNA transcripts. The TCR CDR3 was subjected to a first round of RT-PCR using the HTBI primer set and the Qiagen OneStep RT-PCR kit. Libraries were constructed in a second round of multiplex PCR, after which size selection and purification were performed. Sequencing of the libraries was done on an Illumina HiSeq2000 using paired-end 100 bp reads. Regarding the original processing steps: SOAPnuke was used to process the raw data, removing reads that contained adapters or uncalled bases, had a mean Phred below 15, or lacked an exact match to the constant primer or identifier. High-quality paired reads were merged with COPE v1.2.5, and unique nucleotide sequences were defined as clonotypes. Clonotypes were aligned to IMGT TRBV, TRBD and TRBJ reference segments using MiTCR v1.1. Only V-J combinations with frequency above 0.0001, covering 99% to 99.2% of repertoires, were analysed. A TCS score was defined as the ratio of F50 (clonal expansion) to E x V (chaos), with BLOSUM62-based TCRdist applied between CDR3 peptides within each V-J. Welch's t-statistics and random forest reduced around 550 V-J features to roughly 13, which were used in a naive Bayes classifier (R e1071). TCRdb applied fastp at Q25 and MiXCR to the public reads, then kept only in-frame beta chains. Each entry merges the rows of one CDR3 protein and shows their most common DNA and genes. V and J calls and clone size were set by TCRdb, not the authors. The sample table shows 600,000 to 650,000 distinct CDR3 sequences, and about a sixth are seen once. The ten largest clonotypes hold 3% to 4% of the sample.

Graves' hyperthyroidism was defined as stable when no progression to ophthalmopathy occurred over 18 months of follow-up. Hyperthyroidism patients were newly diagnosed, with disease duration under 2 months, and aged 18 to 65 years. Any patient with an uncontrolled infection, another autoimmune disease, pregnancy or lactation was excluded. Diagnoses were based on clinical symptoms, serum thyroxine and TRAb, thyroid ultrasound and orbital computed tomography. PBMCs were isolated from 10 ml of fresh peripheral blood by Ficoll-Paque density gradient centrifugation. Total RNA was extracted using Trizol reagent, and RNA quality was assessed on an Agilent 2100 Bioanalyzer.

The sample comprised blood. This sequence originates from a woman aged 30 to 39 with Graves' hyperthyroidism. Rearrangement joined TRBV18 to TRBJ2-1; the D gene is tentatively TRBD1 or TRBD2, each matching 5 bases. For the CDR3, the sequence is CASSPAREHEQFF. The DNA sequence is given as TGTGCCAGCTCACCGGCCAGGGAGCATGAGCAGTTCTTC.